This is a list of T cell receptor beta chains from one sample in a study of early T cells in non-severe SARS-CoV-2 infection. In TCRdb, the 5' RACE reads were re-called with MiXCR into one record per CDR3 protein. Here the sample spans some 60,000 distinct CDR3 sequences, approximately 9% being singletons. Sequenced material: whole blood. The receptors stem from an adult who was a healthcare worker with PCR-confirmed SARS-CoV-2 infection or an uninfected control (not recorded which). Both conserved end residues are part of each CDR3. D genes are given only for firm matches. Part of the rows lack a size; the others show once, few, many or a class for expanded clones.

d_call,v_call,clone_size,j_call,cdr3_aa,cdr3_nt
-,TRBV28,-,TRBJ1-1,CASSFDGLTQNTEAFF,TGTGCCAGCAGTTTTGACGGACTAACACAGAACACTGAAGCTTTCTTT
-,TRBV7-9,many,TRBJ2-7,CASSQSGVGEQYF,TGTGCCAGCAGCCAGTCGGGGGTGGGCGAGCAGTACTTC
-,TRBV6-2/TRBV6-3,few,TRBJ2-7,CASSWAPGVIYEQYF,TGTGCCAGCTCCTGGGCCCCAGGAGTTATCTACGAGCAGTACTTC
TRBD1,TRBV12-3/TRBV12-4,few,TRBJ2-7,CASSSDRDGPYEQYF,TGTGCCAGCAGTTCCGACAGGGATGGGCCCTACGAGCAGTACTTC
TRBD1,TRBV13,-,TRBJ2-1,CASSTGDRGRYNEQFF,TGTGCCAGCAGCACCGGGGACAGGGGAAGGTACAATGAGCAGTTCTTC
-,TRBV4-1,many,TRBJ2-6,CASSQAGTAGANVLTF,TGCGCCAGCAGCCAAGCGGGGACGGCGGGGGCCAACGTCCTGACTTTC
TRBD1,TRBV7-9,many,TRBJ1-1,CASSLGTGGFAEAFF,TGTGCCAGCAGCCTTGGGACAGGGGGTTTCGCTGAAGCTTTCTTT
TRBD1,TRBV7-3,-,TRBJ1-6,CASRPDRDSPLHF,TGTGCCAGCAGGCCGGACAGGGATTCACCCCTCCACTTT
-,TRBV7-6,-,TRBJ1-1,CVSSLGNRNTEAFF,TGTGTCAGCAGCTTAGGGAACAGGAACACTGAAGCTTTCTTT
TRBD1,TRBV14,-,TRBJ2-3,CASSQDKSGGTGRPDTQYF,TGTGCCAGCAGCCAAGATAAAAGTGGAGGGACAGGGAGGCCAGATACGCAGTATTTT
-,TRBV20-1,-,TRBJ2-7,CSARLDSPYEQYF,TGCAGTGCTAGATTGGACAGTCCATACGAGCAGTACTTC
-,TRBV7-9,few,TRBJ2-5,CASGQVSSGRETQYF,TGTGCCAGCGGTCAGGTTTCCTCGGGGCGAGAGACCCAGTACTTC
TRBD2,TRBV9,-,TRBJ2-5,CASSVRGTRQETQYF,TGTGCCAGCAGCGTTCGAGGGACTAGACAAGAGACCCAGTACTTC
-,TRBV27,many,TRBJ1-6,CASTLTYNSYNSPLHF,TGTGCCAGCACTTTGACCTACAACTCCTATAATTCACCCCTCCACTTT
-,TRBV28,few,TRBJ2-1,CASSLGPEQFF,TGTGCCAGCAGTTTGGGCCCCGAGCAGTTCTTC
-,TRBV2,many,TRBJ2-3,CASSLGPPGTDTQYF,TGTGCCAGCAGCCTCGGACCTCCCGGCACAGATACGCAGTATTTT
-,TRBV5-6,-,TRBJ1-2,CASSSRSLSYGYTF,TGTGCCAGCAGCTCGCGTAGCCTTAGTTATGGCTACACCTTC
-,TRBV9,-,TRBJ2-7,CTSSVDGTQLGEQYF,TGTACCAGCAGCGTAGACGGGACTCAGCTGGGGGAGCAGTACTTC
TRBD2,TRBV7-6,many,TRBJ2-5,CASSLGGRTETQYF,TGTGCCAGCAGCTTAGGCGGGAGAACGGAGACCCAGTACTTC
-,TRBV7-2,many,TRBJ2-3,CASSLRPRMSTDTQYF,TGTGCCAGCAGCTTACGTCCTAGAATGAGCACAGATACGCAGTATTTT
-,TRBV7-9,many,TRBJ2-2,CASSLLAGTGELFF,TGTGCCAGCAGCTTATTAGCTGGGACCGGGGAGCTGTTTTTT
TRBD1,TRBV12-3/TRBV12-4,many,TRBJ1-1,CASNRGTEAFF,TGTGCCAGCAACAGGGGCACTGAAGCTTTCTTT
-,TRBV6-5,-,TRBJ1-4,CASSYSGNSNEKLFF,TGTGCCAGCAGTTACTCCGGCAACTCGAATGAAAAACTGTTTTTT
TRBD1,TRBV20-1,few,TRBJ1-5,CSAKGLQGASNQPQHF,TGCAGTGCTAAAGGTTTACAGGGGGCAAGCAATCAGCCCCAGCATTTT
-,TRBV3-1,many,TRBJ2-3,CASGLTGSTDTQYF,TGTGCCAGCGGACTAACAGGGTCCACAGATACGCAGTATTTT
TRBD1,TRBV12-3/TRBV12-4,-,TRBJ2-3,CASSLDRGSNLDTQYF,TGTGCCAGCAGCCTAGACAGGGGGTCCAATTTAGATACGCAGTATTTT
-,TRBV14,-,TRBJ2-7,CASSQNLDRYEQYF,TGTGCCAGCAGCCAAAACTTGGACAGATACGAGCAGTACTTC
-,TRBV12-5,many,TRBJ2-1,CASGLVIQSHNEQFF,TGTGCTAGTGGTTTGGTTATCCAAAGCCACAATGAGCAGTTCTTC
-,TRBV29-1,many,TRBJ1-1,CSVLLEATEAFF,TGCAGCGTGCTATTAGAGGCCACTGAAGCTTTCTTT
-,TRBV7-2,few,TRBJ2-2,CASSLSGIGTGELFF,TGTGCCAGCAGCTTATCCGGGATAGGCACCGGGGAGCTGTTTTTT
-,TRBV6-2/TRBV6-3,many,TRBJ2-5,CASRGGAHGETQYF,TGTGCCAGCAGAGGAGGGGCCCACGGGGAGACCCAGTACTTC
-,TRBV4-3,-,TRBJ2-7,CASSQDRGLAYEQYF,TGCGCCAGCAGCCAAGATAGGGGGTTGGCCTACGAGCAGTACTTC
-,TRBV6-5,many,TRBJ2-1,CASSLPGYNEQFF,TGTGCCAGCAGTTTACCTGGTTACAATGAGCAGTTCTTC